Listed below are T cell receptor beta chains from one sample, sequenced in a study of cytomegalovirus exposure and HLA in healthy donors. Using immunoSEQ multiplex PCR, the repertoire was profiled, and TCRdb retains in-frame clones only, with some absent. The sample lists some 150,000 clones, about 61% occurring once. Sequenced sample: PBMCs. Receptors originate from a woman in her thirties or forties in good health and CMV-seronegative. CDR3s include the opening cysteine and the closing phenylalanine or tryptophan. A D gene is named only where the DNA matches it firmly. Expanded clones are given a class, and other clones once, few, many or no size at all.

cdr3_nt: TGTGCCTGGAGAGACAGTGGGGATACCCAGCCCCAGCATTTT; cdr3_aa: CAWRDSGDTQPQHF; clone_size: few; d_call: NA; j_call: TRBJ1-5; v_call: TRBV30; cdr3_length: 14
cdr3_nt: TGCGCCAGCAGCTCGGGACTAGCGGGGACCGGGGAGCTGTTTTTT; cdr3_aa: CASSSGLAGTGELFF; clone_size: few; d_call: TRBD2; j_call: TRBJ2-2; v_call: TRBV5-1; cdr3_length: 15
cdr3_nt: TGTGCCAGCAGCTTGACAGGGAATCAGCCCCAGCATTTT; cdr3_aa: CASSLTGNQPQHF; clone_size: NA; d_call: TRBD1; j_call: TRBJ1-5; v_call: TRBV7-2; cdr3_length: 13
cdr3_nt: TGTGCCAGCAGCTTAGTTCTAGCGGGGGGGTACAATGAGCAGTTCTTC; cdr3_aa: CASSLVLAGGYNEQFF; clone_size: few; d_call: TRBD2; j_call: TRBJ2-1; v_call: TRBV7-2; cdr3_length: 16
cdr3_nt: TGTGCCAGCAGTGAAGTGAGTCTAATGCATTTT; cdr3_aa: CASSEVSLMHF; clone_size: once; d_call: NA; j_call: TRBJ1-5; v_call: TRBV6-1; cdr3_length: 11
cdr3_nt: TGTGCCAGCAGCTCCCCGGTTGCGGGGGGAACCAGGGATACGCAGTATTTT; cdr3_aa: CASSSPVAGGTRDTQYF; clone_size: few; d_call: TRBD2; j_call: TRBJ2-3; v_call: TRBV5-5; cdr3_length: 17
cdr3_nt: TGTGCCAGCAGTGGGACAGGGCCTAAAGAGACCCAGTACTTC; cdr3_aa: CASSGTGPKETQYF; clone_size: few; d_call: TRBD1; j_call: TRBJ2-5; v_call: TRBV11-2; cdr3_length: 14
cdr3_nt: TGTGCCAGCAGGGAGGGTCCGGGACTCAAAGAGACCCAGTACTTC; cdr3_aa: CASREGPGLKETQYF; clone_size: NA; d_call: NA; j_call: TRBJ2-5; v_call: TRBV5-6; cdr3_length: 15
cdr3_nt: TGTGCCAGCAGCGTAGATAGGGAGGGCTCTGGAAACACCATATATTTT; cdr3_aa: CASSVDREGSGNTIYF; clone_size: NA; d_call: NA; j_call: TRBJ1-3; v_call: TRBV9; cdr3_length: 16
cdr3_nt: TGTGCCAGCTCACTTGGGACAGGGGAGAGGACAGATACGCAGTATTTT; cdr3_aa: CASSLGTGERTDTQYF; clone_size: NA; d_call: TRBD1; j_call: TRBJ2-3; v_call: TRBV18; cdr3_length: 16
cdr3_nt: TGTGCCAGCAGCTCCGACACCGCCCGGGGCTATGGCTACACCTTC; cdr3_aa: CASSSDTARGYGYTF; clone_size: NA; d_call: NA; j_call: TRBJ1-2; v_call: TRBV7-8; cdr3_length: 15
cdr3_nt: TGTGCCAGCAGCCCAGGACTGGGTGGGTACGAGCAGTACTTC; cdr3_aa: CASSPGLGGYEQYF; clone_size: few; d_call: NA; j_call: TRBJ2-7; v_call: TRBV7-6; cdr3_length: 14
cdr3_nt: TGTGCCAGCAGTTACTCGACAGGGAAGTATGGCTACACCTTC; cdr3_aa: CASSYSTGKYGYTF; clone_size: NA; d_call: TRBD1; j_call: TRBJ1-2; v_call: TRBV6-5; cdr3_length: 14
cdr3_nt: TGTGCCAGCAGCGGGTCGGCGGGTTACCAAGAGACCCAGTACTTC; cdr3_aa: CASSGSAGYQETQYF; clone_size: few; d_call: NA; j_call: TRBJ2-5; v_call: TRBV6-6; cdr3_length: 15
cdr3_nt: TGTGCCAGCAGCCCCCAGGGCCCTGGAAACACCATATATTTT; cdr3_aa: CASSPQGPGNTIYF; clone_size: NA; d_call: NA; j_call: TRBJ1-3; v_call: TRBV11-2; cdr3_length: 14
cdr3_nt: TGTGCCAGACCGGCCCGGACAGGGGGAAACACCATATATTTT; cdr3_aa: CARPARTGGNTIYF; clone_size: NA; d_call: NA; j_call: TRBJ1-3; v_call: TRBV21-1; cdr3_length: 14
cdr3_nt: TGCAGCGTTCGGGGGAACCCCACAGATACGCAGTATTTT; cdr3_aa: CSVRGNPTDTQYF; clone_size: NA; d_call: NA; j_call: TRBJ2-3; v_call: TRBV29-1; cdr3_length: 13
cdr3_nt: TGTGCCTGGAGTAGACAGGGGTTCACTGAAGCTTTCTTT; cdr3_aa: CAWSRQGFTEAFF; clone_size: NA; d_call: TRBD1; j_call: TRBJ1-1; v_call: TRBV30; cdr3_length: 13
cdr3_nt: TGTGCCAGCAGTACCCTCGGAGGGGGCGATCAGCCCCAGCATTTT; cdr3_aa: CASSTLGGGDQPQHF; clone_size: NA; d_call: TRBD1; j_call: TRBJ1-5; v_call: TRBV28; cdr3_length: 15
cdr3_nt: TGTGCCAGCAGTGTAGGTAGCGGGGGCACATACGAGCAGTACTTC; cdr3_aa: CASSVGSGGTYEQYF; clone_size: few; d_call: TRBD2; j_call: TRBJ2-7; v_call: TRBV6-1; cdr3_length: 15
cdr3_nt: TGTGCCAGCAGCCAAGAGACTAGCGGGGGGCCCACGAAGACCCAGTACTTC; cdr3_aa: CASSQETSGGPTKTQYF; clone_size: NA; d_call: TRBD2; j_call: TRBJ2-5; v_call: TRBV4-2; cdr3_length: 17
cdr3_nt: TGTGCCTGGGGAGGGGAGTCCAATCATGAAAAACTGTTTTTT; cdr3_aa: CAWGGESNHEKLFF; clone_size: once; d_call: NA; j_call: TRBJ1-4; v_call: TRBV30; cdr3_length: 14
cdr3_nt: TGTGCCAGTAGTACTTCAGTGAACACTGAAGCTTTCTTT; cdr3_aa: CASSTSVNTEAFF; clone_size: NA; d_call: NA; j_call: TRBJ1-1; v_call: TRBV19; cdr3_length: 13
cdr3_nt: TGTGCCAGCAGCAGAAGCCCGGGACTAGCCTACACCGGGGAGCTGTTTTTT; cdr3_aa: CASSRSPGLAYTGELFF; clone_size: NA; d_call: TRBD2; j_call: TRBJ2-2; v_call: TRBV4-2; cdr3_length: 17
cdr3_nt: TGTGCCAGTAAAACAGGGTCATATGGCTACACCTTC; cdr3_aa: CASKTGSYGYTF; clone_size: NA; d_call: NA; j_call: TRBJ1-2; v_call: TRBV27; cdr3_length: 12
cdr3_nt: TGTGCCAGCAGCCCGCACTCTAGCGGGAGGAATGAGCAGTTCTTC; cdr3_aa: CASSPHSSGRNEQFF; clone_size: NA; d_call: TRBD2; j_call: TRBJ2-1; v_call: TRBV9; cdr3_length: 15
cdr3_nt: TGTGCCAGCAGGGACCAGACAGTAAACATTCAGTACTTC; cdr3_aa: CASRDQTVNIQYF; clone_size: NA; d_call: NA; j_call: TRBJ2-4; v_call: TRBV28; cdr3_length: 13
cdr3_nt: TGTGCCTGGAGTGTGTTGGCGGGAGCCTACAATGAGCAGTTCTTC; cdr3_aa: CAWSVLAGAYNEQFF; clone_size: NA; d_call: TRBD2; j_call: TRBJ2-1; v_call: TRBV30; cdr3_length: 15
cdr3_nt: TGCAGTGCCCAGGACAGCACTGAAGCTTTCTTT; cdr3_aa: CSAQDSTEAFF; clone_size: NA; d_call: NA; j_call: TRBJ1-1; v_call: TRBV20-1; cdr3_length: 11
cdr3_nt: TGTGCCAGCAGCCCAGGGGGCTCTAACACTGAAGCTTTCTTT; cdr3_aa: CASSPGGSNTEAFF; clone_size: NA; d_call: TRBD1; j_call: TRBJ1-1; v_call: TRBV7-2; cdr3_length: 14
cdr3_nt: TGCAGCGCTGGGGCAGGGTCCATCAACGAGCAGTACTTC; cdr3_aa: CSAGAGSINEQYF; clone_size: few; d_call: NA; j_call: TRBJ2-7; v_call: TRBV29-1; cdr3_length: 13